This entry lists 21 T cell receptor beta chains sequenced from one sample in a study of vaccination effects on CD4 cells after COVID-19. Their antigen targets remain unknown. Following culture for around 10 days, CD4+ T cells were isolated. Two-dose vaccination with either BNT162b2 or mRNA-1273 was given to the participants. Assay: immunoSEQ multiplex PCR; the TCRdb copy retains only in-frame clones and omits some. The sample contains about 73,000 clones, roughly 75% of which appear only once. Sequences were derived from CD4+ T cells from PBMCs cultured without peptide, sampled after COVID-19 vaccination. The receptors derive from a human donor who received a COVID-19 vaccine.

This sequence joins TRBV30 and TRBJ1-6; D remains unclear. The length of the CDR3 is 13 residues. Germline loops: CDR1 GTSNPN, CDR2 SVGIG (reference sequence). Trimming removed 5 bases from V and 9 bases from J, with 14 bases in between. The CDR3 bases are TGTGCCTGGGTGGCCAGGTTGGCTTCACCCCTCCACTTT. Protein product: CAWVARLASPLHF.

V is TRBV18 and J is TRBJ2-4; the D call may be TRBD1 or TRBD2 (5 bases each). The ends were cut back, 3 bases at V and 0 bases at J, with 12 bases in the middle. Germline-derived CDR1 and CDR2 are KGHSH and LQKENI. The CDR3 is made up of 16 amino acids. Written as DNA, the CDR3 is TGTGCCAGCTCACCCGGGACGACCCTAGCCAAAAACATTCAGTACTTC. This codes for CASSPGTTLAKNIQYF.

J is TRBJ1-3 and V is TRBV6-1, with a weak D call TRBD1 (6 bases). V lost 2 bases and J 0 bases, leaving 8 bases between the germline ends. Germline V lookup: CDR1 MNHNS, CDR2 SASEGT. The CDR3 consists of 15 residues. CDR3 in DNA: TGTGCCAGCAGTGAAAGGGGGGGCTCTGGAAACACCATATATTTT. Its protein product is CASSERGGSGNTIYF.

The gene calls are TRBV29-1 and TRBJ1-1, with a possible D match to TRBD1 (5 bases). The V end was cut by 3 bases, the J end by 1 base, with 12 bases between. The CDR3 loop spans 14 amino acids. CDR1 and CDR2 (germline): SQVTM, ANQGSEA. CDR3 protein: CSVDRWDGNTEAFF. CDR3 nucleotides: TGCAGCGTTGATAGGTGGGACGGGAACACTGAAGCTTTCTTT.

The chain recombines TRBV10-2 with TRBJ2-3; D remains ambiguous. The CDR3 loop spans 13 amino acids. V lost 0 bases to trimming and J lost 15 bases, with 16 bases between them. The germline gives CDR1 WSHSY, CDR2 SAAADI. The CDR3 DNA follows: TGCGCCAGCAGTGAGTCGAGAGACGCTCTGAGATATTTT. Translated, it gives CASSESRDALRYF.

The V gene is TRBV7-9, the J gene TRBJ2-4; D uncertain. This CDR3 spans 12 amino acids. Deletions cut 9 bases from V and 5 bases from J, with 11 bases between. The V gene's germline CDR1 is SEHNR and CDR2 FQNEAQ (reference sequence). The CDR3 is CASERVENIQYF. The DNA of the CDR3 is TGTGCCAGTGAACGGGTGGAAAACATTCAGTACTTC.

J is TRBJ2-4 and V is TRBV19; 8 positions agree with TRBD1. Germline-derived CDR1 and CDR2 are LNHDA and SQIVND (reference sequence). There are 19 residues in the CDR3. The trim removed 6 bases at V and 3 bases at J, leaving 19 bases unmatched. CDR3: CASRGTGVGFLINKNIQYF. CDR3 coding DNA: TGTGCCAGTAGGGGGACAGGTGTGGGATTCCTTATAAACAAAAACATTCAGTACTTC. The full variable domain, with the rest looked up from reference TRBV19 and TRBJ2-4, is DGGITQSPKYLFRKEGQNVTLSCEQNLNHDAMYWYRQDPGQGLRLIYYSQIVNDFQKGDIAEGYSVSREKKESFPLTVTSAQKNPTAFYLCASRGTGVGFLINKNIQYFGAGTRLSVL.

This chain connects TRBV19 to TRBJ1-2; D is ambiguous. Between the trimmed V and J ends, which lost 8 bases and 6 bases, there was a span of 13 bases. CDR1 is LNHDA, CDR2 SQIVND, per germline (reference sequence). The length of the CDR3 is 12 residues. The CDR3 coding sequence is TGTGCCAGTTTCGGAGGGCACCATGGCTACACCTTC. Translated, it gives CASFGGHHGYTF.

The J gene is TRBJ2-2, the V gene TRBV18; no clear D. This CDR3 has 15 residues. Trimming took off 2 bases at V and 2 bases at J, with 9 bases between the two ends. The germline gives CDR1 KGHSH, CDR2 LQKENI. This CDR3 reads CASSPVRENTGELFF. CDR3 coding DNA: TGTGCCAGCTCACCAGTTAGGGAAAACACCGGGGAGCTGTTTTTT. The full variable domain, with the rest looked up from reference TRBV18 and TRBJ2-2, is NAGVMQNPRHLVRRRGQEARLRCSPMKGHSHVYWYRQLPEEGLKFMVYLQKENIIDESGMPKERFSAEFPKEGPSILRIQQVVRGDSAAYFCASSPVRENTGELFFGEGSRLTVL.

V gene TRBV5-6 combines with J gene TRBJ2-1, with 9 bases aligning to TRBD1. Germline CDR1 and CDR2: SGHDT and YYEEEE. This CDR3 has 16 residues. With 1 base clipped from V and 6 bases from J, the junction kept 8 bases outside the gene matches. The CDR3 region has the DNA TGTGCCAGCAGCTTGTGGACAGGGGCCCTTGGCAATGAGCAGTTCTTC. Protein: CASSLWTGALGNEQFF.

This rearrangement joins TRBV24-1 to TRBJ2-3; TRBD2 matches at 8 bases. Germline V gives CDR1 KGHDR, CDR2 SFDVKD. This CDR3 comprises 15 residues. After removal of 6 bases from V and 1 base from J, the junction contained 5 bases not matched to a gene. CDR3 sequence reads: CATSFGRGGTDTQYF. The CDR3 nucleotides are TGTGCCACCAGTTTCGGGAGGGGAGGCACAGATACGCAGTATTTT.

This clone was observed a single time. In nucleotides, the CDR3 is TGCGCCAGCAGCTCGACTAGCGGGTCAGATACGCAGTATTTT. This gives the protein CASSSTSGSDTQYF. The chain is built from TRBV5-1 and TRBJ2-3, with 10 positions matching TRBD2. Germline CDR1 reads SGHRS; CDR2 reads YFSETQ. Losses at the gene ends were 3 bases for V and 4 bases for J; bases not matched to a gene: 2. The CDR3 sequence is 14 residues long.

This chain links TRBV11-3 with TRBJ1-2; D possibly corresponds to TRBD1 (6 bases). The CDR3 sequence is 15 residues long. Germline CDR1 is SGHNT and CDR2 is YENEEA. Between the trimmed V and J ends, which lost 5 bases and 8 bases, there was a span of 21 bases. CDR3 bases: TGTGCCAGCAGCCGAGGCTGTAAGGGGGATAGGGGCTACACCTTC. Protein: CASSRGCKGDRGYTF.

The gene calls are TRBV3-1 (or the pseudogene TRBV3-2) and TRBJ2-5, with D perhaps TRBD1 (5 bases). The germline V and J ends were trimmed by 4 bases and 3 bases, with 12 bases remaining between them. The CDR3 spans 14 residues. Germline CDR1 LGHDT, CDR2 YNNKEL (reference sequence). The CDR3 DNA sequence: TGTGCCAGCAGCCTTGGACACCAAAAAGAGACCCAGTACTTC. Encoded protein: CASSLGHQKETQYF.

This clone has just a few counts. This chain connects TRBV4-3 to TRBJ1-2; a possible D gene is TRBD1 (5 bases). CDR3 length: 16 residues. CDR1 LGHNA and CDR2 YSLEER come from the germline V gene. With 2 bases removed from V and 4 bases from J, the gap between germline ends came to 17 bases. The CDR3 is CASSQSQQGEGYGYTF. CDR3 bases: TGCGCCAGCAGCCAATCCCAACAAGGGGAGGGCTATGGCTACACCTTC.

The V call is TRBV19, the J call TRBJ1-4; D unclear. The V gene's germline CDR1 is LNHDA and CDR2 SQIVND (reference sequence). V gave up 6 bases and J gave up 7 bases, with 12 bases separating them. The CDR3 is made up of 13 amino acids. The CDR3 coding sequence is TGTGCCAGTAGGCATTCGGGAGTTGAAAAACTGTTTTTT. Translating gives CASRHSGVEKLFF.

This sequence joins TRBV7-9 and TRBJ2-3, with 9 positions matching TRBD1. V dropped 4 bases and J dropped 4; count of bases not matched to a gene: 9. CDR3 size: 16 residues. In germline, CDR1 is SEHNR, CDR2 FQNEAQ (reference sequence). The CDR3 here is CASSYPGQGGADTQYF. The CDR3 DNA reads as TGTGCCAGCAGCTACCCGGGACAGGGAGGTGCAGATACGCAGTATTTT.

V is TRBV18 and J is TRBJ2-3; the D is unclear. The CDR3 has 14 residues. The germline V gene encodes CDR1 KGHSH and CDR2 LQKENI. V shed 3 bases and J shed 4 bases, with 11 bases lying between them. CDR3 sequence (DNA): TGTGCCAGCTCACCCGGGCGGTCCTCAGATACGCAGTATTTT. It translates to CASSPGRSSDTQYF.

The chain is built from TRBV5-1 and TRBJ1-6; 7 nucleotides agree with TRBD1. The ends lost 4 bases at V and 5 bases at J; junction bases unmatched: 3. CDR1 is SGHRS, CDR2 YFSETQ, per germline. The CDR3 is made up of 14 amino acids. The CDR3, as DNA: TGCGCCAGCAGCATTACAGGGGATAATTCACCCCTCCACTTT. Amino acid sequence: CASSITGDNSPLHF.

This clone has a single count. The gene calls are TRBV7-2 and TRBJ1-4; 7 bases fit TRBD1. This CDR3 is 15 amino acids long. Germline loops: CDR1 SGHTA, CDR2 FQGNSA. V dropped 5 bases and J dropped 6; count of bases not matched to a gene: 9. The CDR3 DNA reads as TGTGCCAGCAGCCGCCAGGGGGGGGGTTATGAAAAACTGTTTTTT. Encoded protein: CASSRQGGGYEKLFF.

Concerning this clone: The same CDR3 is also encoded by other DNA sequences in this sample. The CDR3 nucleotides read TGTGCCACCAGTGATAGCAATCAGCCCCAGCATTTT. Translated: CATSDSNQPQHF. V is TRBV24-1 and J is TRBJ1-5; D remains unclear. The CDR3 is made up of 12 amino acids. Germline V gives CDR1 KGHDR, CDR2 SFDVKD. Trimming took off 3 bases at V and 1 base at J, with 0 bases between the two ends.